Listed here is a single TCR beta chain. The antigen is undetermined. The data belong to a study of a mutant IDH1 vaccine in newly diagnosed glioma. Overall study: Most patients had received both radiotherapy and temozolomide, the prior options being radiotherapy, temozolomide, or both. Whole-study findings and limits: Pseudoprogression seemingly bore no relation to changes in top peripheral T cell clonotypes.

Deletions cut 4 bases from V and 0 bases from J, with 13 bases between. This CDR3 is built from 15 residues. Germline loops: CDR1 SGHRS, CDR2 YFSETQ. Time point here: baseline, week 1 (first vaccination visit). Treatment reported: pre-vaccination baseline after standard-of-care therapy. The table came from immunoSEQ multiplex PCR; TCRdb's copy has only in-frame clones and leaves some out. The sample carries around 99,000 clones, about four fifths recorded once. The input for sequencing was PBMCs, taken from a glioma patient treated with radiotherapy, temozolomide or both. The origin of this receptor is a middle-aged man with glioma. The chain couples TRBV5-1 to TRBJ2-5; D is possibly TRBD1 or TRBD2 (5 bases each). CDR3 sequence: CASSAGPGHQETQYF. DNA for the CDR3: TGCGCCAGCAGCGCTGGTCCGGGACACCAAGAGACCCAGTACTTC. Full variable domain (missing parts from reference TRBV5-1 and TRBJ2-5): KAGVTQTPRYLIKTRGQQVTLSCSPISGHRSVSWYQQTPGQGLQFLFEYFSETQRNKGNFPGRFSGRQFSNSRSEMNVSTLELGDSALYLCASSAGPGHQETQYFGPGTRLLVL.